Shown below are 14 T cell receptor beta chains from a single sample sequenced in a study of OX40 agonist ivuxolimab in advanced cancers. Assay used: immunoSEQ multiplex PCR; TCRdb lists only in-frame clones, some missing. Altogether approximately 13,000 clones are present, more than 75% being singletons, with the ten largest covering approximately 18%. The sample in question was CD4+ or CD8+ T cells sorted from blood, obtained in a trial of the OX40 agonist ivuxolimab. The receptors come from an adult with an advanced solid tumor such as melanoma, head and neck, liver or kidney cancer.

In DNA form, the CDR3 reads TGTGCCAGCAGCCCCGGGACTAGCGGGATGGCAGATACGCAGTATTTT. It translates to CASSPGTSGMADTQYF. The rearrangement uses TRBV7-9 and TRBJ2-3; TRBD2 matches 13 bases. This CDR3 is 16 amino acids long. CDR1 and CDR2 from the germline V gene are SEHNR and FQNEAQ (reference sequence). V shed 5 bases, J shed 4 bases, and the junction held 6 bases outside the gene matches. Using reference TRBV7-9 and TRBJ2-3 for the parts outside the CDR3, the full variable domain is DTGVSQNPRHKITKRGQNVTFRCDPISEHNRLYWYRQTLGQGPEFLTYFQNEAQLEKSRLLSDRFSAERPKGSFSTLEIQRTEQGDSAMYLCASSPGTSGMADTQYFGPGTRLTVL.

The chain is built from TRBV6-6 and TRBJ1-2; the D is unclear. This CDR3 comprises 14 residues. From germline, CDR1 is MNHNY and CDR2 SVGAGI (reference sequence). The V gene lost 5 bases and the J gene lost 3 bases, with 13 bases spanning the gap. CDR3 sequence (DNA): TGTGCCAGCAGTCCCCCCGAGAGGTACTATGGCTACACCTTC. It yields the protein CASSPPERYYGYTF.

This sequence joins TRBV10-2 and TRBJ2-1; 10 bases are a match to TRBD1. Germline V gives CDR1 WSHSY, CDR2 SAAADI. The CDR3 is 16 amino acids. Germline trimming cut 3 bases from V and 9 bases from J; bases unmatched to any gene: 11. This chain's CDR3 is CASSDDLGTGVAEQFF. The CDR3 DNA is TGCGCCAGCAGTGATGACCTGGGGACAGGGGTGGCTGAGCAGTTCTTC.

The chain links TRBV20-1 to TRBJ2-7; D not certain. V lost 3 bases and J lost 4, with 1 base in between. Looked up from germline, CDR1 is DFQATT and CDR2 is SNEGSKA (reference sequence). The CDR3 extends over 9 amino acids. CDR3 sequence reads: CSASYEQYF. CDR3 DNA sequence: TGCAGTGCTAGTTACGAGCAGTACTTC.

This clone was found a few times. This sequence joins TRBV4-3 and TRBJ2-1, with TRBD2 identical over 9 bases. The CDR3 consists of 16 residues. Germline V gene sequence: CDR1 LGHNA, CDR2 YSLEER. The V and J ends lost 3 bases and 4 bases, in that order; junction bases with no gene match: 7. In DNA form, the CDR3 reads TGCGCCAGCAGCCACCACGCTAGCGGGGATTACAATGAGCAGTTCTTC. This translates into CASSHHASGDYNEQFF.

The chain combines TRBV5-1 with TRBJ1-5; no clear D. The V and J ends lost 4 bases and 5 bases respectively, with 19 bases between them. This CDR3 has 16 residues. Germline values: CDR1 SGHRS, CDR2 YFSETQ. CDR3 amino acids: CASSPPAPRSDQPQHF. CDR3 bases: TGCGCCAGCAGCCCCCCGGCACCCAGGTCGGATCAGCCCCAGCATTTT.

The CDR3, as DNA: TGTGCCAGCAGGCTAGACGGCGGTGCCTACGAGCAGTACTTC. Protein product: CASRLDGGAYEQYF. This chain uses TRBV28 with TRBJ2-7; D not certain. V was pared by 6 bases and J by 2 bases, with 14 bases between. Per the germline V gene, CDR1 is MDHEN and CDR2 is SYDVKM. The CDR3 extends over 14 amino acids.

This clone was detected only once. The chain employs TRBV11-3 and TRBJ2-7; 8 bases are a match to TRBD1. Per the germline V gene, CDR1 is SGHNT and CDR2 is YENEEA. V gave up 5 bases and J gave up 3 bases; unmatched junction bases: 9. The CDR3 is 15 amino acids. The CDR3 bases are TGTGCCAGCAGCCACCGGGACAGGCAAGTCTACGAGCAGTACTTC. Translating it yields CASSHRDRQVYEQYF.

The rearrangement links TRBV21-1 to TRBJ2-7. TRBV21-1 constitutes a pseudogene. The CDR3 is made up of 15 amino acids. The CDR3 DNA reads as TGTGCCAGCGCCACAGAGGGGACCCATCGCTACGAGCAGTACTTC. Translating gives CASATEGTHRYEQYF.

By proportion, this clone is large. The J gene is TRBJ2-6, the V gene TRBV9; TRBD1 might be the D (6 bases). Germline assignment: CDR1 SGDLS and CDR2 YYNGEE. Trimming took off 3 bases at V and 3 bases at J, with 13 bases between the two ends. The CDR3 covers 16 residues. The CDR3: CASSDYTGNGANVLTF. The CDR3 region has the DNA TGTGCCAGCAGCGATTATACAGGGAATGGGGCCAACGTCCTGACTTTC.

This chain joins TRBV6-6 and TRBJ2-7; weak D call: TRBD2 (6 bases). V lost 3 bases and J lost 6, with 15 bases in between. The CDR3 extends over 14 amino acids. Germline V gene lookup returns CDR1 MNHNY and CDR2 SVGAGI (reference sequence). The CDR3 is CASSYPGELGEQYF. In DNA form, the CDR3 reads TGTGCCAGCAGTTATCCGGGGGAGCTAGGCGAGCAGTACTTC.

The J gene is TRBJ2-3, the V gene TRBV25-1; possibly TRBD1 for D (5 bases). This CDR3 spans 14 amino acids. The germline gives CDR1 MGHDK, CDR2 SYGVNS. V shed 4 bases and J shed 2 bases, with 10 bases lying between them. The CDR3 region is CASSGTGHTDTQYF. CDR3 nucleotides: TGTGCCAGCAGTGGCACAGGACACACAGATACGCAGTATTTT. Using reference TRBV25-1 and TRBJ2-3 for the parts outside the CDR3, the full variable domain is EADIYQTPRYLVIGTGKKITLECSQTMGHDKMYWYQQDPGMELHLIHYSYGVNSTEKGDLSSESTVSRIRTEHFPLTLESARPSHTSQYLCASSGTGHTDTQYFGPGTRLTVL.

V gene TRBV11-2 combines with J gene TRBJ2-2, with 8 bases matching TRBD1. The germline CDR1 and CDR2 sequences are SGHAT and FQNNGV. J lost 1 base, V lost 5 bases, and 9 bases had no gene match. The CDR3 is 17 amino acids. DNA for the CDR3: TGTGCCAGCAGCCCTACGATGGGGACAGGGAACACCGGGGAGCTGTTTTTT. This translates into CASSPTMGTGNTGELFF.

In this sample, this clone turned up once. CDR3 protein: CASKRPSGYNEQFF. For the CDR3, the DNA is TGTGCCAGCAAGAGGCCTAGCGGTTACAATGAGCAGTTCTTC. The V gene is TRBV4-2, the J gene TRBJ2-1; TRBD2 agrees at 7 bases. CDR3 length: 14 residues. Germline CDR1 and CDR2: LGHNA and YNFKEQ. V lost 7 bases and J lost 4; bases outside the gene matches: 7.